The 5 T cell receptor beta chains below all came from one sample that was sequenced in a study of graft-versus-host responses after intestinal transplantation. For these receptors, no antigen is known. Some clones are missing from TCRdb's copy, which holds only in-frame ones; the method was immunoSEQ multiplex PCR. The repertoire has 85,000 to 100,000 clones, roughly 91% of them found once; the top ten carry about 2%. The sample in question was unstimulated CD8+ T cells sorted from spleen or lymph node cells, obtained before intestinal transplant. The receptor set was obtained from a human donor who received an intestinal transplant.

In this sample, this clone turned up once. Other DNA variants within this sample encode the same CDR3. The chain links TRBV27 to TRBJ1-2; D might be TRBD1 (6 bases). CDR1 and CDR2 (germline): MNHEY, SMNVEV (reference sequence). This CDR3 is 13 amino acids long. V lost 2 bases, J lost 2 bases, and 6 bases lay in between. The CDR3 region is CASSLGQNYGYTF. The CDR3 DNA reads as TGTGCCAGCAGTTTAGGACAGAACTATGGCTACACCTTC.

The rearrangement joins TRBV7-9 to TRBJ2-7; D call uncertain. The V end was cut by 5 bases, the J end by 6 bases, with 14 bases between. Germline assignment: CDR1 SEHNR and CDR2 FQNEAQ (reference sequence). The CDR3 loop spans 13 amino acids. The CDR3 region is CASSKPGYREQYF. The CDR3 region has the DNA TGTGCCAGCAGCAAACCCGGGTATCGCGAGCAGTACTTC.

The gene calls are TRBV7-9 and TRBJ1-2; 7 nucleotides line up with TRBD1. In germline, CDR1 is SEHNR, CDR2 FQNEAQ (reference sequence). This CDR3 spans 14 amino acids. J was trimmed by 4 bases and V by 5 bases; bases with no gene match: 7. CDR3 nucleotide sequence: TGTGCCAGCAGCACACCGGGACAGATCTATGGCTACACCTTC. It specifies CASSTPGQIYGYTF.

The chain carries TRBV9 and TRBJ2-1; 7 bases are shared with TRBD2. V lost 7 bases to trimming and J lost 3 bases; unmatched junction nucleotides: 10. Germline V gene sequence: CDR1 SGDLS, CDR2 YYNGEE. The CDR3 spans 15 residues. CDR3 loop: CASSAGLADYNEQFF. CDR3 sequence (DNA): TGTGCCAGCTCCGCGGGGCTAGCGGACTACAATGAGCAGTTCTTC.

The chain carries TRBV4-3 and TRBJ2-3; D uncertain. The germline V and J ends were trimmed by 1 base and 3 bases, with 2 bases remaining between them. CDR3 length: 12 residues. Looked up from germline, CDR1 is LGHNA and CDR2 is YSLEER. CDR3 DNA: TGCGCCAGCAGCCAAGCGACAGATACGCAGTATTTT. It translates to CASSQATDTQYF.